What follows are 16 T cell receptor beta chains derived from one specimen sequenced in a study of T cells in women clearing cervical HPV infection. The table came from immunoSEQ multiplex PCR; TCRdb's copy has only in-frame clones and leaves some out. The sample has 25,000 or so clones. Input material: blood buffy coat. All receptors derive from a woman between 18 and 70 years old with a cervical HPV16 infection that either progressed to CIN3+ or cleared (not recorded which).

Concerning this clone itself: The junction and the germline gene differ at one end; a read error may be behind it. The read ends 3 residues early relative to the CDR3; the germline J gene fills the gap. V gene TRBV7-7 combines with J gene TRBJ1-2; D might be TRBD1 (6 bases). Germline lookup yields CDR1 SSHAT and CDR2 FNYEAQ (reference sequence). The CDR3 sequence is 13 residues long. The sequenced part of the CDR3 DNA is TGTGCTAGCAGCTCAGGCCAGGGGAATGAC. Protein sequence: CASSSGQGND. The complete CDR3 protein is CASSSGQGNDYTF.

With respect to this clone: The missing CDR3 end, 3 residues past where the read stops, is filled in from the germline J gene. The rearrangement uses TRBV9 and TRBJ2-3, with D hard to call. V lost 4 bases, J lost 4 bases, and 10 bases lay in between. The CDR3 length is 13 residues. Germline V gene sequence: CDR1 SGDLS, CDR2 YYNGEE. The CDR3 is CASSPVLPDTQYF. The CDR3 DNA, read in part, is TGTGCCAGCAGCCCCGTCCTCCCAGATACG.

The DNA read from the CDR3 is TGCGCCAGCAGCTTGGCCCCGACAGGGGACCCAGATACG. Its translation: CASSLAPTGDPDT. The full-length CDR3 reads as CASSLAPTGDPDTQYF. The rearrangement uses TRBV5-1 and TRBJ2-3, with 8 bases aligning to TRBD1. From the germline J gene comes the end of the CDR3, since the read stops 3 residues before it. The CDR3 has 16 residues. The V segment lost 0 bases and the J segment 4 bases; nucleotides outside the gene matches: 7. Germline assignment: CDR1 SGHRS and CDR2 YFSETQ.

Regarding this clone: The CDR3 goes on 3 residues after the read ends, and that part is filled in from the germline J gene. V and J are TRBV2 and TRBJ2-3; 13 bases are a match to TRBD2. Trimming removed 6 bases from V and 5 bases from J; junction bases left unmatched: 17. The CDR3 is 19 amino acids. The germline CDR1 and CDR2 sequences are SNHLY and FYNNEI. CDR3 bases read: TGTGCCAGCAGGATACATATGGGACTAGCGGGGCGCATGGAAGATACG. Protein sequence: CASRIHMGLAGRMEDT. The whole CDR3 sequence is CASRIHMGLAGRMEDTQYF.

As for this clone: The CDR3 is cut off 3 residues early in the read; its end comes from the germline J gene. V usage is TRBV6-2 or TRBV6-3 and J usage is TRBJ1-1, with TRBD1 matching over 9 bases. V shed 3 bases, J shed 7 bases, and the junction held 15 bases outside the gene matches. Germline-derived CDR1 and CDR2 are MNHEY and SVGEGT. The CDR3 is 17 amino acids. The sequenced CDR3 bases are TGTGCCAGCAGTTATTCGTCGGGGACAGGGTTTTATGGTGAA. Protein product: CASSYSSGTGFYGE. In full, the CDR3 reads CASSYSSGTGFYGEAFF.

Remarks on this clone: Coverage ceases 3 residues before the CDR3 finishes, and the germline J gene fills in the end. The chain links TRBV7-8 to TRBJ2-2; the match to TRBD2 covers 8 bases. V lost 1 base to trimming and J lost 3 bases; unmatched junction nucleotides: 10. Germline V gene data show CDR1 as SGHVS and CDR2 as FQNEAQ. The CDR3 is made up of 18 amino acids. This CDR3 reads CASSLVYRAGAHTGELFF. The part of the CDR3 DNA that was read is TGTGCCAGCAGCTTAGTGTATAGAGCGGGAGCACACACCGGGGAG.

As concerns this clone: The CDR3 end is not reached by the read, which stops 3 residues before it; the germline J gene fills it in. The chain employs TRBV12-3 or TRBV12-4 and TRBJ2-1, with D perhaps TRBD2 (5 bases). This CDR3 comprises 15 residues. Trimming left V 2 bases short and J 4 bases short, with 12 bases between. Partial CDR3 DNA: TGTGCCAGCAGTTTAATGAGCGGAGCATACAATGAG. Its protein product is CASSLMSGAYNE. The CDR3, in full, reads CASSLMSGAYNEQFF.

About this clone: The CDR3 is cut off 3 residues early in the read; its end comes from the germline J gene. V and J are TRBV2 and TRBJ2-2, with D possibly being TRBD2 (5 bases). CDR3 size: 15 residues. V lost 10 bases and J 5 bases, leaving 20 bases between the germline ends. Germline-derived CDR1 and CDR2 are SNHLY and FYNNEI. The CDR3 reads CATTRAADRTGELFF. The part of the CDR3 DNA that was read is TGTGCCACCACAAGGGCAGCGGACCGGACCGGGGAG.

A word on this clone: Coverage ceases 3 residues before the CDR3 finishes, and the germline J gene fills in the end. V gene TRBV29-1 combines with J gene TRBJ2-3; 15 bases are a match to TRBD2. J gave up 5 bases and V 4 bases, and 1 base lay outside the gene matches. This CDR3 is 14 amino acids long. Germline lookup yields CDR1 SQVTM and CDR2 ANQGSEA. The CDR3 here is CSVGTSGGVDTQYF. CDR3 DNA (partial): TGCAGCGTTGGGACTAGCGGGGGGGTAGATACG.

Here the CDR3 reads CASSLRLAGANEQFF. The sequenced part of the CDR3 DNA is TGTGCCAGCAGCCTGAGACTAGCGGGAGCCAATGAG. The genes are TRBV14 and TRBJ2-1; 12 bases agree with TRBD2. The read ends 3 residues shy of where the CDR3 ends; the end is completed using the germline J gene. The V segment lost 4 bases and the J segment 6 bases; nucleotides outside the gene matches: 4. CDR1 and CDR2 from the germline V gene are SGHDN and FVKESK. The length of the CDR3 is 15 residues.

To note about this clone: The read terminates 3 residues before the CDR3 end, so the remaining end is supplied by the germline J gene. The rearrangement links TRBV7-6 to TRBJ1-2; D is unclear. The CDR3 has 12 amino acids. Trimming stripped 5 bases from V and 1 base from J, with 5 bases between. Germline lookup yields CDR1 SGHVS and CDR2 FNYEAQ. Incomplete CDR3 DNA: TGTGCCAGCAGCCGTTTTAACTATGGC. It specifies CASSRFNYG. The complete CDR3 protein is CASSRFNYGYTF.

With regard to this clone: The read comes to an end 3 residues before the CDR3 does, leaving the germline J gene to fill in the end. The rearrangement uses TRBV20-1 and TRBJ2-2; tentatively, D is TRBD2 (6 bases). This CDR3 has 14 amino acids. The ends were cut back, 5 bases at V and 1 base at J, with 11 bases in the middle. The V gene's germline CDR1 is DFQATT and CDR2 SNEGSKA (reference sequence). The sequenced part of the CDR3 DNA is TGCAGTGCTCAAGCGGGTTTGAACACCGGGGAG. Its translation is CSAQAGLNTGE. The whole CDR3 protein is CSAQAGLNTGELFF.

About this clone: The CDR3 goes on 3 residues after the read ends, and that part is filled in from the germline J gene. J is TRBJ2-5 and V is TRBV28, with D perhaps TRBD1 (7 bases). The germline V gene has CDR1 MDHEN and CDR2 SYDVKM. The CDR3 extends over 15 amino acids. V was shortened by 2 bases and J by 5 bases, with 15 bases between the two germline ends. CDR3 region: CASSLAGGGGETQYF. CDR3 bases read: TGTGCCAGCAGTTTAGCAGGGGGAGGAGGGGAGACC.

With regard to this clone: The read comes to an end 3 residues before the CDR3 does, leaving the germline J gene to fill in the end. The chain is built from TRBV5-1 and TRBJ2-5, with 10 bases identical to TRBD1. The germline gives CDR1 SGHRS, CDR2 YFSETQ. This CDR3 is 15 amino acids long. V shed 2 bases and J 4 bases; nucleotides not matched to a gene: 5. CDR3 DNA, as far as it was read: TGCGCCAGCAGCTTCCAGACAGGGGGCCGAGAGACC. Protein sequence: CASSFQTGGRET. The whole CDR3 protein is CASSFQTGGRETQYF.

On this clone itself: The CDR3 goes on 3 residues after the read ends, and that part is filled in from the germline J gene. This chain links TRBV5-1 with TRBJ1-1, with D uncertain. The CDR3 has 17 amino acids. Germline lookup yields CDR1 SGHRS and CDR2 YFSETQ. V was shortened by 1 base and J by 4 bases, with 20 bases between the two germline ends. CDR3 sequence: CASSLKAAVRVGTEAFF. Incomplete CDR3 DNA: TGCGCCAGCAGCTTGAAGGCAGCGGTGAGGGTGGGCACTGAA.

Concerning this clone: The read finishes 3 residues shy of the CDR3 end, and the germline J gene is used to complete it. The genes are TRBV12-3 or TRBV12-4 and TRBJ1-5; D gene unclear. The ends were cut back, 5 bases at V and 4 bases at J, with 9 bases in the middle. The CDR3 spans 13 residues. CDR3 region: CASSPGNNQPQHF. The DNA read from the CDR3 is TGTGCCAGCAGTCCAGGAAATAATCAGCCC.